Only a few counts were recorded for the clone carrying this TCR beta chain. The data belong to a study of blood T cell repertoires in COVID-19. From germline, CDR1 is KGHSH and CDR2 LQKENI. V dropped 0 bases and J dropped 4; count of bases not matched to a gene: 7. This CDR3 region has 16 residues. Under the authors' procedure: The assay estimated nucleated cells by amplifying reference gene primers. Produced via immunoSEQ multiplex PCR; TCRdb's table is partial and in-frame only. The DNA gave D and trimming, while V, J and clone size come from that table. The sample yields roughly 170,000 clones, 80% to 90% seen once.

Sequencing was carried out using peripheral blood. The chain recombines TRBV18 with TRBJ2-7, with TRBD2 matching 9 bases. The source is a woman aged 70-85 years with COVID-19, enrolled during active disease. The CDR3, as DNA: TGTGCCAGCTCACCACCGCGGAGCGGGAGGAGATACGAGCAGTACTTC. Residues: CASSPPRSGRRYEQYF.